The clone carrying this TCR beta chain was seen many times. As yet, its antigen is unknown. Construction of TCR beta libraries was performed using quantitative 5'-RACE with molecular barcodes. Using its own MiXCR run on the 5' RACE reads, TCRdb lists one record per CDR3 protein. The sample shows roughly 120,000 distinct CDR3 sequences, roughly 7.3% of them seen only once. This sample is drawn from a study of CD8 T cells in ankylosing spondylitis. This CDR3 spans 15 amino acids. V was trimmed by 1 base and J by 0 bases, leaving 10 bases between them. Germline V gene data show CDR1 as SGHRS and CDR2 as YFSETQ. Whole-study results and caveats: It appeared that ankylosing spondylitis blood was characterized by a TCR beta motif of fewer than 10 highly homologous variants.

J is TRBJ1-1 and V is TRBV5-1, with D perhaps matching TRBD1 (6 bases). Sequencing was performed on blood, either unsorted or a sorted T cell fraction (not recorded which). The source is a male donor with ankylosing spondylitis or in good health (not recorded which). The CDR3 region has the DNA TGCGCCAGCAGCTTGTCCGGACAGTTGAACACTGAAGCTTTCTTT. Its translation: CASSLSGQLNTEAFF.